This entry is about one T cell receptor beta chain. Its antigen is currently not known. No base quality information exists; no much larger clone differs at one position. TCRbeta CDR3 regions were amplified from genomic DNA by means of the immunoSEQ Assay, a bias-controlled multiplex PCR. The original methods were these. The number of nucleated cells in each sample was estimated from the amplification of reference gene primers within the assay. To quantify the absolute abundance of each unique TCRbeta CDR3 rearrangement, sequence reads were collapsed and filtered. Productive Simpson clonality was computed per sample as the square root of Simpson's diversity index over productive rearrangements. This is the immuneACCESS table as TCRdb keeps it, with only in-frame sequences that have V and J called. A part of the clones is gone; compared with another copy, unresolved V genes explain less than half, and the rest is unexplained. V, J and clone size are taken as reported in that table, and D and trimming were inferred from the DNA itself. The sample has about 130,000 clones on record, approximately 89% of them singletons. Approximately 10% of the sample comes from the top ten.

The collaborating institutions used their own protocols to collect whole blood in K2EDTA tubes. For TCRbeta analysis, collaborators shipped samples in one of three forms: frozen whole blood, isolated PBMCs, or DNA extracted from either of those sample types. The data are from a study of blood T cell repertoires in COVID-19 (dated by TCRdb to 2020 to 2022). Notes on the research overall: Samples from collaborators originated in the United States, Italy and Spain and spanned both the acute and convalescent phases of COVID-19. Samples came from the ongoing ImmuneRACE study (first 160 participants) plus 1,254 subjects from 6 global collaborators. A de-identified subject ID, COVID-19 status, age in years and sex were almost always included in the sample metadata. The prospective study material was composed of cDNA or gDNA derived from T cells, B-cell-depleted T cells, or PBMCs. HLA class I and class II types, where available, came from metadata supplied by the sample provider rather than from assay-based typing. The repertoires were released in a freely available public database intended as a resource for research on the immune response to SARS-CoV-2. The dataset comprised deeply sampled blood TCRbeta repertoires from subjects exposed to, actively infected with, or recovered from COVID-19.

What the study reported, not specific to this receptor: How much clinical and demographic metadata was included differed by source and by participant, and the metadata was provided uncurated.

V and J lose 6 bases and 8 bases, and a span of 16 bases separates them. CDR1 MNHEY and CDR2 SVGAGI were looked up in the germline V gene. The CDR3 has 13 amino acids, counting the end cysteine and phenylalanine. The kept DNA is CDR3 alone, 39 bases in frame from the first base. The chain couples TRBV6-5 to TRBJ1-1; TRBD1 is perhaps the D gene, given 6 matching bases. This clonotype was sampled from a man between 45 and 60 years old with acute or convalescent COVID-19. Source material: peripheral blood. The CDR3 here reads CASSLRGDREAFF. The bases are TGTGCCAGCAGCTTAAGGGGAGACAGGGAAGCTTTCTTT.